Reported below is one TCR beta chain. The sample is drawn from a study of blood T cells in healthy people across ages. Sample-barcoded 5' priming and a J-beta primer mix drove a second PCR of roughly 7 to 11 cycles. No fewer than 3 million CDR3-containing paired-end reads came from each sample. One entry per CDR3 protein, called by TCRdb with MiXCR from the 5' RACE reads. The sample contains about 570,000 distinct CDR3 sequences, about 27% of which appear only once. The same sample was also studied in work on T cells of mothers and their children. From that study: Sample barcodes and 2-4 random nucleotides came from the second PCR's M1S primer.

The sample comprised blood. The receptor's source is a boy aged 2 to 10 in good health.

The CDR3 sequence is CASTLLGIVGNTEAFF. The CDR3 DNA follows: TGTGCCAGCACACTACTTGGTATAGTGGGGAACACTGAAGCTTTCTTT. The J gene is TRBJ1-1, the V gene TRBV6-1, with D unresolved. The CDR3 sequence is 16 residues long. CDR1 and CDR2 (germline): MNHNS, SASEGT. Trimming took off 7 bases at V and 1 base at J, with 19 bases between the two ends.